This paragraph covers one T cell receptor (beta chain) sequence. The sample comes from a study of cytomegalovirus exposure and HLA in healthy donors. PCR amplification relied on 60 Vbeta primers (plus 13 Jbeta primers). Assay used: immunoSEQ multiplex PCR; TCRdb lists only in-frame clones, some missing. The profile shows 75,000 or so clones, about 66% of them singletons. The origin of this receptor is a man between 40 and 49 years old in good health and CMV-seropositive. Sequenced sample: PBMCs.

The CDR3 here is CASAWGDGYEQYF. The CDR3 bases are TGTGCTAGTGCCTGGGGGGATGGCTACGAGCAGTACTTC. The chain combines TRBV12-5 with TRBJ2-7; tentative D call: TRBD2 (6 bases). CDR1 is LGHNT, CDR2 FRNRAP, per germline. The CDR3 runs 13 residues. V was clipped by 7 bases and J by 3 bases, with 13 bases between them.